Listed here are 26 T cell receptor beta chains from one sample, sequenced in a study of molecular identifiers for immune sequencing clone quantification. TCRdb analysed the PCR reads with MiXCR anew, one entry per CDR3 protein. The repertoire has some 590,000 distinct CDR3 sequences, 25% of them found once; the top ten carry about 0.84%. The sequencing sample was made of naive CD8+ T cells from blood, with Jurkat cell RNA spiked in. Subset here: FACS-sorted CD8+CD4-CCR7+CD45RA+ naive T cells. The source of these receptors is a human donor in good health. Some libraries in this study had Jurkat cell RNA spiked in.

This clonotype was seen at least ten times. The chain links TRBV9 to TRBJ2-3; 7 positions agree with TRBD2. This CDR3 is 17 amino acids long. With V trimmed by 0 bases and J by 2 bases, 9 bases remained unmatched. The germline CDR1 and CDR2 sequences are SGDLS and YYNGEE. CDR3 nucleotide sequence: TGTGCCAGCAGCGTAGAGGCGGGAGACTACCACACAGATACGCAGTATTTT. Amino acids: CASSVEAGDYHTDTQYF. The complete variable domain, with remaining parts taken from reference TRBV9 and TRBJ2-3, reads DSGVTQTPKHLITATGQRVTLRCSPRSGDLSVYWYQQSLDQGLQFLIQYYNGEERAKGNILERFSAQQFPDLHSELNLSSLELGDSALYFCASSVEAGDYHTDTQYFGPGTRLTVL.

Regarding this clonotype: With a much larger clone just one base away, this may be a read error. J is TRBJ2-7 and V is TRBV28, with unresolved D. V was clipped by 8 bases and J by 0 bases, with 17 bases between them. The CDR3 loop spans 15 amino acids. From germline, CDR1 is MDHEN and CDR2 SYDVKM. CDR3 in DNA: TGTGCCAGCTGCTACACGAGTAGGAGCTCCTACGAGCAGTACTTC. It encodes CASCYTSRSSYEQYF.

The rearrangement uses TRBV7-9 and TRBJ1-5, with D possibly matching TRBD1 (6 bases). CDR1 is SEHNR and CDR2 is FQNEAQ in the germline V gene (reference sequence). Trimming removed 7 bases from V and 3 bases from J, with 16 bases in between. The CDR3 is 15 residues long. This CDR3 is CASNTGGAINQPQHF. The CDR3 DNA reads as TGTGCCAGCAATACCGGGGGGGCTATCAATCAGCCCCAGCATTTT. Supplemented by reference TRBV7-9 and TRBJ1-5, the full variable domain reads DTGVSQNPRHKITKRGQNVTFRCDPISEHNRLYWYRQTLGQGPEFLTYFQNEAQLEKSRLLSDRFSAERPKGSFSTLEIQRTEQGDSAMYLCASNTGGAINQPQHFGDGTRLSIL.

This clonotype was detected many times. V usage is TRBV2 and J usage is TRBJ2-5, with D possibly TRBD1 on 5 matching bases. CDR1 and CDR2 from the germline V gene are SNHLY and FYNNEI. The ends were cut back, 8 bases at V and 5 bases at J, with 18 bases in the middle. This CDR3 comprises 14 residues. The CDR3 DNA sequence: TGTGCCAGCCTAACGGACACCCGGTCCGAGACCCAGTACTTC. The encoded protein is CASLTDTRSETQYF.

The chain is built from TRBV5-3 and TRBJ2-7; 10 nucleotides line up with TRBD1. TRBV5-3 is an ORF, and what it does is uncertain. The CDR3 is made up of 15 amino acids. The J segment lost 0 bases and the V segment lost 8 bases, leaving 8 bases of the junction unmatched. CDR3 residues: CASGGWTGGSYEQYF. The CDR3 bases are TGTGCCAGCGGGGGATGGACAGGGGGCTCCTACGAGCAGTACTTC.

A word on this clonotype: One base away lies a much larger clone, so this may be a sequencing read error. This chain connects TRBV12-3 or TRBV12-4 to TRBJ2-2; D ambiguous. V was clipped by 5 bases and J by 7 bases, with 17 bases between them. This CDR3 comprises 15 residues. The CDR3 protein is CASSASRRPFGELFF. CDR3 DNA sequence: TGTGCCAGCAGTGCCAGCAGGAGACCCTTCGGGGAGCTGTTTTTT.

V is TRBV2 and J is TRBJ2-3; perhaps TRBD1 as D (6 bases). The germline V gene encodes CDR1 SNHLY and CDR2 FYNNEI. Deletions cut 3 bases from V and 3 bases from J, with 13 bases between. The CDR3 spans 15 residues. In nucleotides, the CDR3 is TGTGCCAGCAGTGAGGGGGCAGAATGGACAGATACGCAGTATTTT. It yields the protein CASSEGAEWTDTQYF.

This clonotype was detected many times. This rearrangement joins TRBV19 to TRBJ2-3; no definite D call. This CDR3 comprises 13 residues. Germline CDR1 is LNHDA and CDR2 is SQIVND (reference sequence). V lost 6 bases to trimming and J lost 3 bases, with 10 bases between them. CDR3 in amino acids: CASSPRETDTQYF. CDR3 in DNA: TGTGCCAGTAGCCCTCGAGAGACAGATACGCAGTATTTT.

For this clonotype: A much larger clone is a single base away; this may be a read error. The chain uses TRBV6-6 and TRBJ2-7; D could derive from TRBD1 or TRBD2 (5 bases each). Germline V gene sequence: CDR1 MNHNY, CDR2 SVGAGI (reference sequence). This CDR3 is 14 amino acids long. In DNA, the CDR3 is TGTGTCAGCAGTGAGGGGTACGGCCTATACGAGCAGTACTTC. Protein sequence: CVSSEGYGLYEQYF.

Turning to this clonotype: A clone one base away is much larger, so this may be a read error. The V gene is TRBV7-2, the J gene TRBJ2-7, with 8 bases fitting TRBD1. This CDR3 has 15 residues. Germline V gives CDR1 SGHTA, CDR2 FQGNSA. Trimming took 5 bases from V and 2 from J; bases not matched to a gene: 8. In DNA, the CDR3 is TGTGCCAGCAGCCCTCGGACAGGGCCCACCTACGAGCAGTACTTC. This translates into CASSPRTGPTYEQYF.

This clonotype was detected a few times. A junction end diverges from the germline sequence, so it may reflect a read error. The gene calls are TRBV7-9 and TRBJ2-3; 8 bases align to TRBD1. The germline V gene has CDR1 SEHNR and CDR2 FQNEAQ (reference sequence). The CDR3 is 15 residues long. CDR3 nucleotide sequence: TGTGCCAGCAGCTTCTCGGACAGGGACACAGATACGCAGTGTTTT. It is translated as CASSFSDRDTDTQCF.

The table lists this clonotype with a few counts. A read error may account for a junction end that differs from germline. The rearrangement links TRBV28 to TRBJ2-1, with 7 bases matching TRBD2. Per germline, CDR1 MDHEN and CDR2 SYDVKM. The CDR3 has 14 residues. CDR3 residues: CASSLGTTYDEQFF. CDR3 coding DNA: TGTGCCAGCAGTTTAGGGACTACCTACGATGAGCAGTTCTTC. Full variable domain (outside the CDR3, taken from reference TRBV28 and TRBJ2-1): DVKVTQSSRYLVKRTGEKVFLECVQDMDHENMFWYRQDPGLGLRLIYFSYDVKMKEKGDIPEGYSVSREKKERFSLILESASTNQTSMYLCASSLGTTYDEQFFGPGTRLTVL.

On this clonotype itself: Being one base from a much bigger clone, this may be a read error. The rearrangement links TRBV4-3 to TRBJ2-3; TRBD2 matches 10 bases. The CDR3 is made up of 16 amino acids. The J segment lost 8 bases and the V segment lost 1 base, leaving 9 bases of the junction unmatched. Germline lookup yields CDR1 LGHNA and CDR2 YSLEER. CDR3 residues: CASSQGWTSGRATQYF. For the CDR3, the DNA is TGCGCCAGCAGCCAAGGTTGGACTAGCGGTCGAGCTACGCAGTATTTT.

Notes on this clonotype: A much bigger clone sits one base away, suggesting this may be a read error. CDR3 bases: TGCAGTGCTAGAATCCTCCCTGGGGAAATCACAGATACGCAGTATTTT. Protein sequence: CSARILPGEITDTQYF. The rearrangement uses TRBV20-1 and TRBJ2-3; D remains ambiguous. The V gene lost 2 bases and the J gene lost 2 bases, with 17 bases spanning the gap. Germline lookup yields CDR1 DFQATT and CDR2 SNEGSKA (reference sequence). This CDR3 spans 16 amino acids.

The rearrangement links TRBV21-1 to TRBJ2-1; whether TRBD1, the table's D call, matches the DNA was not checked. TRBV21-1 is a pseudogene. The CDR3 sequence is 16 residues long. The CDR3 nucleotides read TGTGCCAGCAGCGCCCGGGGACAGAACTCCTACAATGAGCAGTTCTTC. Its translation is CASSARGQNSYNEQFF.

CDR3 in amino acids: CSARQGRDYEQYF. DNA of the CDR3: TGCAGTGCTCGACAGGGGAGAGACTACGAGCAGTACTTC. This chain links TRBV20-1 with TRBJ2-7; 8 bases are shared with TRBD1. The germline CDR1 and CDR2 sequences are DFQATT and SNEGSKA (reference sequence). The CDR3 has 13 residues. Germline trimming cut 5 bases from V and 3 bases from J; bases unmatched to any gene: 6.

The gene calls are TRBV19 and TRBJ1-1; D unclear. CDR3 size: 13 residues. The germline V gene has CDR1 LNHDA and CDR2 SQIVND (reference sequence). Deletions cut 5 bases from V and 0 bases from J, with 7 bases between. DNA of the CDR3: TGTGCCAGTAGTCATACTATGAACACTGAAGCTTTCTTT. Translating it yields CASSHTMNTEAFF.

Regarding this clonotype: At one end the junction does not follow the germline gene, possibly because of a read error. This rearrangement joins TRBV6-2 or TRBV6-3 to TRBJ2-7, with 9 bases fitting TRBD2. The germline gives CDR1 MNHEY, CDR2 SVGEGT. This CDR3 is built from 17 residues. The CDR3 region has the DNA TGTGCCGGCAGTTACCCACGGGTAGCGGGGGAGACCTACGAGCAGTACTTC. This codes for CAGSYPRVAGETYEQYF.

Here the CDR3 reads CASKQDYNEQFF. The DNA for the CDR3 is TGTGCCAGCAAGCAGGACTACAATGAGCAGTTCTTC. The chain carries TRBV7-9 and TRBJ2-1, with D unclear. The CDR3 has 12 amino acids. Trimming took 7 bases from V and 3 from J, leaving 7 bases between them. The germline V gene encodes CDR1 SEHNR and CDR2 FQNEAQ (reference sequence).

J is TRBJ1-1 and V is TRBV25-1, with D hard to call. This CDR3 contains 16 residues. V gave up 3 bases and J gave up 1 base, with 15 bases separating them. From germline, CDR1 is MGHDK and CDR2 SYGVNS. Here the CDR3 reads CASSDNVFDENTEAFF. CDR3 DNA: TGTGCCAGCAGTGATAATGTTTTCGACGAGAACACTGAAGCTTTCTTT.

Note on this clonotype: The junction departs from the called germline gene at one end, perhaps through a read error. The gene calls are TRBV7-9 and TRBJ1-6; unclear D gene. There are 16 residues in the CDR3. Germline-derived CDR1 and CDR2 are SEHNR and FQNEAQ (reference sequence). The CDR3 coding sequence is TGTGCCAGCAGCTTACTTGATAGCTCCTGTAATTCACCCCTCCACTTT. Translation gives CASSLLDSSCNSPLHF.

Ten or more counts support this clonotype. The chain combines TRBV30 with TRBJ2-7; D unresolved. Trimming took off 1 base at V and 5 bases at J, with 6 bases between the two ends. Germline V gives CDR1 GTSNPN, CDR2 SVGIG (reference sequence). This CDR3 is built from 11 residues. The CDR3 is CAWSEGNEQYF. In nucleotides, the CDR3 is TGTGCCTGGAGTGAGGGTAACGAGCAGTACTTC. The full variable domain, its missing parts supplied by reference TRBV30 and TRBJ2-7, is SQTIHQWPATLVQPVGSPLSLECTVEGTSNPNLYWYRQAAGRGLQLLFYSVGIGQISSEVPQNLSASRPQDRQFILSSKKLLLSDSGFYLCAWSEGNEQYFGPGTRLTVT.

This clonotype was found a few times. This rearrangement joins TRBV3-1 to TRBJ2-1, with 12 bases lining up with TRBD2. V was clipped by 0 bases and J by 15 bases; unmatched bases: 9. Germline values: CDR1 LGHDT, CDR2 YNNKEL (reference sequence). There are 15 residues in the CDR3. CDR3 in DNA: TGTGCCAGCAGCCAAGATAGACTAGCGGGAGTGGTTCTGTTCTTC. Translated: CASSQDRLAGVVLFF.

This clonotype was observed a few times. The genes are TRBV6-5 and TRBJ1-1; 9 bases align to TRBD1. The CDR3 contains 16 residues. Germline V gene data show CDR1 as MNHEY and CDR2 as SVGAGI. The V segment lost 3 bases and the J segment 5 bases; nucleotides outside the gene matches: 10. CDR3 region: CASSYNTGGAGTEAFF. CDR3 DNA: TGTGCCAGCAGTTATAATACAGGGGGCGCCGGGACTGAAGCTTTCTTT.

This clonotype was seen only once. The junction does not match germline at one end; this may be a read error. The gene calls are TRBV9 and TRBJ1-1; maybe TRBD1 (6 bases). CDR1 is SGDLS, CDR2 YYNGEE, per germline. The CDR3 runs 14 residues. The CDR3 nucleotides read TGTGCCAGCAGCGTAGTAGGGGGAGTTACTGAAGCTCTCTTT. Its protein is CASSVVGGVTEALF.

This clonotype has only a few counts. The CDR3 is CASSIRLGQGDSDTQYF. In DNA, the CDR3 is TGTGCCAGCAGCATCCGACTGGGACAGGGGGACTCAGATACGCAGTATTTT. This chain uses TRBV9 with TRBJ2-3, with TRBD1 matching over 11 bases. The CDR3 covers 17 residues. Germline V gives CDR1 SGDLS, CDR2 YYNGEE. V lost 4 bases and J lost 4; bases outside the gene matches: 11.